This TCR beta chain is drawn from a study of long-term antiretroviral therapy in people with HIV. Findings and limits, study-wide: HIV repertoire CDR3 lengths ranged less widely than those of controls. Blood obtained between the mid-2000s and the late 2010s may reflect older ART regimens. Before ART, certain clones expanded, and these dominated the repertoire at all time points.

The CDR3 contains 13 residues. CDR1 and CDR2 (germline): SGDLS, YYNGEE. V dropped 0 bases and J dropped 0 bases, with 3 bases sitting between them. In its sample, this clone was seen once. What it binds is not known. At least one PBMC sample before ART and at least two after were required. They ran version v3.0 of the immunoSEQ assay at survey level. Sequencing was performed with immunoSEQ multiplex PCR; in TCRdb, only in-frame clones are kept and a portion is missing. The sample records roughly 29,000 clones, around 85% being singletons. The sequences come from unsorted PBMCs, collected 3 years after starting antiretroviral therapy. This TCR came from a man aged 40-49 years with HIV. This chain connects TRBV9 to TRBJ1-1; the D is unclear. This CDR3 reads CASSVAVNTEAFF. In DNA, the CDR3 is TGTGCCAGCAGCGTAGCAGTGAACACTGAAGCTTTCTTT.